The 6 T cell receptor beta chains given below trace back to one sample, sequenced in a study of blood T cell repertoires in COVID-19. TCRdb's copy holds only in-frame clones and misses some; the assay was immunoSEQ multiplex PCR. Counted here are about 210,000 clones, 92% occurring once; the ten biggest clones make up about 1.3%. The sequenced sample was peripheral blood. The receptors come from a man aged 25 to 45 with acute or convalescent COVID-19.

CDR3 DNA: TGTGCCAGCAGTGAACGGTGGGGCAGCTCCTACGAGCAGTACTTC. It specifies CASSERWGSSYEQYF. The chain couples TRBV2 to TRBJ2-7; possibly TRBD1 for D (5 bases). V shed 2 bases and J shed 0 bases, with 11 bases lying between them. Looked up from germline, CDR1 is SNHLY and CDR2 is FYNNEI. The length of the CDR3 is 15 residues.

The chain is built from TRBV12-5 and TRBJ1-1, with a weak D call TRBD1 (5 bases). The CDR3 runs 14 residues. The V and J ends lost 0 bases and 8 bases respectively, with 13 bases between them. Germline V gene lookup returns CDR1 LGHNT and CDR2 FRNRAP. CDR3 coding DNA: TGTGCTAGTGGTTTGGTAACAGGTACAAAGGAAGCTTTCTTT. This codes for CASGLVTGTKEAFF.

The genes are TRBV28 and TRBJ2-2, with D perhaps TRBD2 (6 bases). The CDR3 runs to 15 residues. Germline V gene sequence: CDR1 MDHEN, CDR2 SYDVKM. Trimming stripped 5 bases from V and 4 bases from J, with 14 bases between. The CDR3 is CASSPGLRTTGELFF. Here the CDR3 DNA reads TGTGCCAGCAGTCCGGGACTCCGAACCACCGGGGAGCTGTTTTTT.

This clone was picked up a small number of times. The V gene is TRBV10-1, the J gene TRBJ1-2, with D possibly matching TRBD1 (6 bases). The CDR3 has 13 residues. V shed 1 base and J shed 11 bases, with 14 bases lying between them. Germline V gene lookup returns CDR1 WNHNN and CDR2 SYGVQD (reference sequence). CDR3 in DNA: TGCGCCAGCAGTGAGTTACAGGGTTTTTCGTACACCTTC. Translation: CASSELQGFSYTF.

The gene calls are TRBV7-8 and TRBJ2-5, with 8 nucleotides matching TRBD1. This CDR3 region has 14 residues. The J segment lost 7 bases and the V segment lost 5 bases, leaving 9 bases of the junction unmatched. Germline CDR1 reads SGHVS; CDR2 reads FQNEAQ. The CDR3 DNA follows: TGTGCCAGCAGCACTCATCGGACAGGGAGGACCCAGTACTTC. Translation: CASSTHRTGRTQYF.

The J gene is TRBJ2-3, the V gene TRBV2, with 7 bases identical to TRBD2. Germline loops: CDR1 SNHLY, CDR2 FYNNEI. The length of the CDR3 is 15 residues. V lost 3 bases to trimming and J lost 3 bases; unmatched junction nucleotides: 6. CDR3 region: CASSDSSGGTDTQYF. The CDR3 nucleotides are TGTGCCAGCAGTGACTCTTCCGGGGGGACAGATACGCAGTATTTT.